This TCR beta chain was observed in a study of T cell responses to AZD1222 COVID-19 vaccine. Germline lookup yields CDR1 LGHDT and CDR2 YNNKEL (reference sequence). This CDR3 spans 17 amino acids. The V end lost 0 bases, the J end lost 3 bases, and 15 bases lay between the germline ends. This table comes from immunoSEQ multiplex PCR, and its TCRdb copy is limited to in-frame clones, with some not included. The sample contains 150,000 or so clones, 80% to 95% of which appear only once. Overall study findings and caveats: Only after the peak T cell response were repertoires sampled. Baseline testing showed seropositivity in only a handful of AZD1222 recipients. Epitopes outside B.1.351 and B.1.1.7 mutated regions reportedly drew nearly half of spike TCRs.

Remarks on this clone: Its matching antigen is unknown.

The V call is TRBV3-1 (or the pseudogene TRBV3-2), the J call TRBJ2-1; D is possibly TRBD2 (5 bases). The clonotype was recovered from an adult in good health. This sample comprised peripheral blood, obtained on day 0 of AZD1222 vaccination. The CDR3 nucleotides are TGTGCCAGCAGCCAAGATGGGCCGGGAAAAAACTACAATGAGCAGTTCTTC. Its translation: CASSQDGPGKNYNEQFF.